A selection of T cell receptor beta chains follows, all from one sample in a study of T cell changes during pregnancy in multiple sclerosis. Libraries were prepared by immunoSEQ multiplex PCR; TCRdb keeps only in-frame clonotypes and omits some of them. The sample includes under 55,000 clones, approximately 94% seen only once; the top ten take around 0.3%. Sample: CD4+ T cells from peripheral blood mononuclear cells, taken in the third trimester of pregnancy. Receptor source: a female donor with multiple sclerosis, enrolled in a pregnancy study. Each CDR3 is given with its conserved first and last residue. A D gene is named only where the DNA matches it firmly. Where a row states a size, it is once, few, many or the class of an expanded clone; other rows omit it.

-,TRBJ2-1,-,TRBV7-2,CASSLTSHNEQFF,TGTGCCAGCAGCTTAACTTCCCACAATGAGCAGTTCTTC
-,TRBJ2-5,TRBD2,TRBV7-8,CASSLPRLAGGETQYF,TGTGCCAGCAGCCTCCCGAGACTAGCGGGGGGGGAGACCCAGTACTTC
-,TRBJ1-1,TRBD1,TRBV7-2,CASSPRDRGSNTEAFF,TGTGCCAGCAGCCCAAGGGACAGGGGGTCTAACACTGAAGCTTTCTTT
-,TRBJ1-2,TRBD1,TRBV18,CASSSDRVGYGYTF,TGTGCCAGCTCAAGCGACAGGGTTGGGTATGGCTACACCTTC
once,TRBJ1-1,-,TRBV5-6,CASSLGPGSSATEAFF,TGTGCCAGCAGCTTGGGACCCGGGAGTTCGGCCACTGAAGCTTTCTTT
-,TRBJ1-6,-,TRBV7-2,CASSLFLGTFNSPLHF,TGTGCCAGCAGCTTATTTTTGGGGACATTTAATTCACCCCTCCACTTT
-,TRBJ1-5,-,TRBV28,CASSFDQPQHF,TGTGCCAGCAGTTTCGATCAGCCCCAGCATTTT
-,TRBJ1-4,-,TRBV19,CASTPSATNEKLFF,TGTGCCAGTACCCCGTCGGCAACTAATGAAAAACTGTTTTTT
-,TRBJ2-7,-,TRBV9,CASSKTGLGGYEQYF,TGTGCCAGCAGTAAAACAGGACTCGGGGGTTACGAGCAGTACTTC
-,TRBJ2-2,-,TRBV2,CASSNRNANTGELFF,TGTGCCAGCAGTAACAGGAACGCGAACACCGGGGAGCTGTTTTTT
-,TRBJ1-4,-,TRBV28,CASSASEGEKLFF,TGTGCCAGCAGCGCGTCCGAGGGCGAAAAACTGTTTTTT
-,TRBJ1-5,-,TRBV5-1,CASSLVGDSNQPQHF,TGCGCCAGCAGCTTGGTTGGAGATAGCAATCAGCCCCAGCATTTT
-,TRBJ1-6,-,TRBV6-1,CASTRLSSGDSPLHF,TGTGCCAGCACCAGACTATCTTCCGGGGATTCACCCCTCCACTTT
-,TRBJ1-4,-,TRBV28,CASRGPRVGNEKLFF,TGTGCCAGCAGAGGTCCCAGGGTCGGTAATGAAAAACTGTTTTTT
once,TRBJ2-7,-,TRBV29-1,CSVVSYSYQQYF,TGCAGCGTTGTTTCCTATTCCTACCAGCAGTACTTC
-,TRBJ1-4,-,TRBV7-9,CASSPGLYEKLFF,TGTGCCAGCAGCCCAGGACTGTATGAAAAACTGTTTTTT
-,TRBJ2-1,TRBD2,TRBV7-9,CASSLEGLPNEQFF,TGTGCCAGCAGCTTAGAGGGACTACCGAATGAGCAGTTCTTC
-,TRBJ1-3,-,TRBV4-1,CASSQDLLQANFGSGNTIYF,TGCGCCAGCAGCCAAGATTTGTTGCAGGCGAATTTCGGCTCTGGAAACACCATATATTTT
-,TRBJ2-3,-,TRBV15,CATSRDLYTDTQYF,TGTGCCACCAGCAGAGATCTATACACAGATACGCAGTATTTT
-,TRBJ2-1,-,TRBV28,CASKFWGDSYNEQFF,TGTGCCAGCAAATTCTGGGGAGATTCCTACAATGAGCAGTTCTTC
-,TRBJ2-7,TRBD1,TRBV11-2,CASSPWTGDKRQQYF,TGTGCCAGCAGCCCCTGGACAGGGGACAAACGCCAGCAGTACTTC
-,TRBJ2-1,TRBD2,TRBV29-1,CSGRLASNNEQFF,TGCAGCGGAAGACTAGCGTCGAACAATGAGCAGTTCTTC
-,TRBJ2-7,-,TRBV19,CASSGSGLLSYEQYF,TGTGCCAGTAGTGGCTCCGGACTGCTATCCTACGAGCAGTACTTC
-,TRBJ1-3,-,TRBV5-6,CASSLGRFFSGNTIYF,TGTGCCAGCAGCTTGGGCAGGTTCTTCTCTGGAAACACCATATATTTT
-,TRBJ1-1,TRBD1,TRBV7-9,CASSRQGASEAFF,TGTGCCAGCAGCCGACAGGGGGCCTCTGAAGCTTTCTTT